The present T cell receptor beta chain was sequenced within a study of blood T cell repertoires in COVID-19. Study-wide background: T cells, B-cell-depleted T cells, or PBMCs supplied cDNA or gDNA.

This CDR3 has 13 residues. Germline V gene sequence: CDR1 SEHNR, CDR2 FQNEAQ (reference sequence). Trimming shortened V by 7 bases and J by 4 bases, and 13 bases separated the two germline ends. Recovered participants had two consecutive negative NP/OP PCR tests, healthcare professional clearance, or symptom resolution. Authors' methods: For nucleated cells, counts were estimated from reference gene primer amplification. This table comes from immunoSEQ multiplex PCR, and its TCRdb copy is limited to in-frame clones, with some not included. D and trimming come from the DNA, and the V and J calls and clone size come from that table. The sample shows some 460,000 clones, 87% of them seen only once.

The sample consisted of PBMCs or T cells enriched from blood (not recorded which). This clonotype originated in a woman between 18 and 29 years old who had recovered from COVID-19. V usage is TRBV7-9 and J usage is TRBJ2-5; D possibly corresponds to TRBD2 (6 bases). Here the CDR3 reads CASKGRAGETQYF. In nucleotides, the CDR3 is TGTGCCAGCAAGGGAAGAGCGGGAGAGACCCAGTACTTC.